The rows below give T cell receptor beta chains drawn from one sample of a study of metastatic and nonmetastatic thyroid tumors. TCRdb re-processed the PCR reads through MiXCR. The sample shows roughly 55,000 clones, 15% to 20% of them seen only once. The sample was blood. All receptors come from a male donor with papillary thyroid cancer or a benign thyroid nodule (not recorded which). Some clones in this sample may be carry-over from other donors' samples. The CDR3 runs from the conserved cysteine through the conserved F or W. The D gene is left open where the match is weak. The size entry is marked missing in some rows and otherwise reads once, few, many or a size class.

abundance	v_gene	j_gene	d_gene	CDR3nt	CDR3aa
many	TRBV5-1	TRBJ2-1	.	TGCGCCAGCAGCTTCCAGGTCGATGAGCAGTTCTTC	CASSFQVDEQFF
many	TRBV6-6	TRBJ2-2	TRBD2	TGTGCCAGCATCAAACCTCTAGCGGGGGGATGGAACACCGGGGAGCTGTTTTTT	CASIKPLAGGWNTGELFF
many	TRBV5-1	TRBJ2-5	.	TGCGCCAGCAGCTTGGCACCACTAAAAGAAGAGACCCAGTACTTC	CASSLAPLKEETQYF
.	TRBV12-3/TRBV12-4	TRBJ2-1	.	TGTGCCAGCAGTTCCGGTTCCTACTCCTACAATGAGCAGTTCTTC	CASSSGSYSYNEQFF
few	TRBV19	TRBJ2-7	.	TGTGCCAGTAGTTTGGGGTCGCGGTACGAGCAGTACTTC	CASSLGSRYEQYF
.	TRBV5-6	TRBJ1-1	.	TGTGCCAGCAGCCAGCAGGGGAGCACTGAAGCTTTCTTT	CASSQQGSTEAFF
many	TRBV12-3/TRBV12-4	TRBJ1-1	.	TGTGCCAGCAGTTCCCAGAGCTATAACACTGAAGCTTTCTTT	CASSSQSYNTEAFF
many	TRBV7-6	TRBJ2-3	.	TGTGCCAGCAGCTTGCAACCGGGCGGGGCAGATACGCAGTATTTT	CASSLQPGGADTQYF
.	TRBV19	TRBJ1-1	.	TGTGCCAGTACTGTTCGGGGGTCCCCTGAAGCTTTCTTT	CASTVRGSPEAFF
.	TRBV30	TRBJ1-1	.	TGTGCCTGGAGTGTACTGTTAGTGGTGGTTGTGAACACTGAAGCTTTCTTT	CAWSVLLVVVVNTEAFF
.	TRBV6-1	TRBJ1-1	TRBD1	TGTGCCAGCAGGACCGGACAGGGGGACACTGAAGCTTTCTTT	CASRTGQGDTEAFF
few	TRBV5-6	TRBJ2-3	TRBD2	TGTGCCACCCGGACTAGCGGGCATCATACGCAGTATTTT	CATRTSGHHTQYF
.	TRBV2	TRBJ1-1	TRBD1	TGTGCCAACATTCACCGGACAGGGGGGCGTTCGAACACTGAAGCTTTCTTT	CANIHRTGGRSNTEAFF
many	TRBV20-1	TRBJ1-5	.	TGCAGTGCTCCGCGACAGCATAGCAATCAGCCCCAGCATTTT	CSAPRQHSNQPQHF
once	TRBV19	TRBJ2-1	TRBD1	TGTGCCAGCCGCGGGACAGGCGGCAATGAGCAGTTCTTC	CASRGTGGNEQFF
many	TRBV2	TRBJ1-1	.	TGTGCCAGCACAGGGAGTGGCATGAACACTGAAGCTTTCTTT	CASTGSGMNTEAFF
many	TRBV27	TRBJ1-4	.	.	CASSSSWAGEEKLFF
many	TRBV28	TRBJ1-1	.	TGTGCCAGCACTGACAAAGTCAGCGGTGAAGCTTTCTTT	CASTDKVSGEAFF
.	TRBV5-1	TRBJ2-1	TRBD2	TGCGCCAGCAGCCGGGAGTTCGGGGGGGATGGCAATGAGCAGTTCTTC	CASSREFGGDGNEQFF
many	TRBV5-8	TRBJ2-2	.	TGTGCCAGCAGCCTACTAGAGGCCGGGGAGCTGTTTTTT	CASSLLEAGELFF
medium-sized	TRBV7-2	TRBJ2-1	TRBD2	TGTGCCAGCAGACTGAGCGGGGGGGCCTCGAATGAGCAGTTCTTC	CASRLSGGASNEQFF
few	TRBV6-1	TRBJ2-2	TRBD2	TGTGCCAGCAGGTCGCGGGGGACCGGTGAGCTGTTTTTT	CASRSRGTGELFF
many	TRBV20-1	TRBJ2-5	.	TGCAGTGCTCCCAAACGGGGGGCAGAGACCCAGTACTTC	CSAPKRGAETQYF
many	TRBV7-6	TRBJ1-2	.	TGTGCCAGCAGCCCCGTGGGGAACTCGAACTATGGCTACACCTTC	CASSPVGNSNYGYTF
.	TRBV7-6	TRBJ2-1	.	TGTGCCAGCGGACTGGACTATTCAAACTCCTACAATGAGCAGTTCTTC	CASGLDYSNSYNEQFF
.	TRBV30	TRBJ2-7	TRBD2	TGTGCCTGGCGGAGGACTAGCGTCTCCTACGAGCAGTACTTC	CAWRRTSVSYEQYF
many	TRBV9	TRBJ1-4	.	TGTGCCAGCAGCGTAGGCCCAGCCTCAAATGAAAAACTGTTTTTT	CASSVGPASNEKLFF
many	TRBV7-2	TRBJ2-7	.	TGTGCCAGCAGCTTCGCCCCGGGGCCCTACGAGCAGTACTTC	CASSFAPGPYEQYF
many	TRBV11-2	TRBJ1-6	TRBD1	TGTGCCAGCAGCTTAGGGGACAGGGGGGTCGGGACCCTCCACTTT	CASSLGDRGVGTLHF
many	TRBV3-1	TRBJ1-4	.	TGTGCCAGCAGCCATAGAGGTCCTAATGAAAAACTGTTTTTT	CASSHRGPNEKLFF
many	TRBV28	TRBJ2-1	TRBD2	TGTGCCAGCAGCAACGGGGGGGACCTCTACAATGAGCAGTTCTTC	CASSNGGDLYNEQFF
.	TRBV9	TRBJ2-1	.	TGTGCCAGCAGCGGTCAGTGTCCCTACAATGAGCAGTTCTTC	CASSGQCPYNEQFF
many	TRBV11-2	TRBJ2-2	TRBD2	TGTGCCAGCAGCTGGACTAGCGGGGGGGCCGGGGAGCTGTTTTTT	CASSWTSGGAGELFF
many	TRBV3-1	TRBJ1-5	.	TGTGCCAGCAGCCAAGCCCTGGAGGGTCAGCCCCAGCATTTT	CASSQALEGQPQHF
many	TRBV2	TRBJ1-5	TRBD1	TGTGCCAGCAAAGGGACAGGAGGTGATCCCCAGCATTTT	CASKGTGGDPQHF
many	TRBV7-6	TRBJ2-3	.	TGTGCCAGCAGCTTAGACACAGATACGCAGTATTTT	CASSLDTDTQYF
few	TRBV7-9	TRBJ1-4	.	TGTGCCAGCAGCACCCAAGATGGACAGTCCTATGAAAAACTGTTTTTT	CASSTQDGQSYEKLFF
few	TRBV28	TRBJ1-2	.	TGTGCCAGCAGTTCAATCGGGGCGGGTGGCTACACCTTC	CASSSIGAGGYTF
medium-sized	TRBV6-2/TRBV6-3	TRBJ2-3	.	TGTGCCAGCAGTTACGGCAGGGCAGCAGATACGCAGTATTTT	CASSYGRAADTQYF
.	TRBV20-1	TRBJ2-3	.	TGCAGTGCTAGACGCGGGAACATAACCCGCACAGATACGCAGTATTTT	CSARRGNITRTDTQYF
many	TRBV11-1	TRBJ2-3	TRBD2	TGTGCCAGCAGCTTAGGTTGGACTAGCGGGGGGCAAGATACGCAGTATTTT	CASSLGWTSGGQDTQYF
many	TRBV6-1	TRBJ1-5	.	TGTGCCAGCAGTTTAGGACCCGGAGGGCAGCCCCAGCATTTT	CASSLGPGGQPQHF
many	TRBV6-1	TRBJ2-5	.	TGTGCCAGCAGCCAAGGGAGGCTAGCTAGGCAGACCCAGTACTTC	CASSQGRLARQTQYF
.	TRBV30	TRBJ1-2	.	TGTGCCTGGAGTTCTTGTCCGGGGGCCTATGGCTACACCTTC	CAWSSCPGAYGYTF
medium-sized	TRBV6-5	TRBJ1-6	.	TGTGCCAGCAGTTACTCTGAGGGGATCTATAATTCACCCCTCCACTTT	CASSYSEGIYNSPLHF
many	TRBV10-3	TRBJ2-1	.	TGTGCCATCAGTGAGTTGACTGGCAATGAGCAGTTCTTC	CAISELTGNEQFF
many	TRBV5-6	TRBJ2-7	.	TGTGCCAGCAGCTTGGCGGTCGGACACCTTCTTTACGAGCAGTACTTC	CASSLAVGHLLYEQYF
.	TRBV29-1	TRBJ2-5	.	TGCAGCGTTGTTAGGGCGTCCGTCGGCACCCAGTACTTC	CSVVRASVGTQYF
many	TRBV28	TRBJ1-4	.	TGTGCCAGCAGTTTAGGGGTCTTACAGGGAAAGGAAAAACTGTTTTTT	CASSLGVLQGKEKLFF
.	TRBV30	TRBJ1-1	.	TGTGCCTGGAGGTCTTGGCGGCGGAACACTGAATCTTTCTTT	CAWRSWRRNTESFF
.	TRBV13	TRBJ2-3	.	TGTGCCAGCAGCCCCCCATGGACTCCCTTCACAGATACGCAGTATTTT	CASSPPWTPFTDTQYF
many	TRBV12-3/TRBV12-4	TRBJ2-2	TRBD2	TGTGCCACCCCCGGACTAGCGGGAGTTACCGGGGAGCTGTTTTTT	CATPGLAGVTGELFF
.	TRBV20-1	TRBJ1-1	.	TGCAGTGCTAGAGTAGCAGGGCCTCCTAACACTGAAGCTTTCTTT	CSARVAGPPNTEAFF
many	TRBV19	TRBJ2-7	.	TGTGCCAGCGCCTTGGCCCAGGGCTCTTACGAGCAGTACTTC	CASALAQGSYEQYF
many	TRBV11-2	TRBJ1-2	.	TGTGCCAGCACATCAAGCCGGGGCAGGGTGGGTGACTATGGCTACACCTTC	CASTSSRGRVGDYGYTF